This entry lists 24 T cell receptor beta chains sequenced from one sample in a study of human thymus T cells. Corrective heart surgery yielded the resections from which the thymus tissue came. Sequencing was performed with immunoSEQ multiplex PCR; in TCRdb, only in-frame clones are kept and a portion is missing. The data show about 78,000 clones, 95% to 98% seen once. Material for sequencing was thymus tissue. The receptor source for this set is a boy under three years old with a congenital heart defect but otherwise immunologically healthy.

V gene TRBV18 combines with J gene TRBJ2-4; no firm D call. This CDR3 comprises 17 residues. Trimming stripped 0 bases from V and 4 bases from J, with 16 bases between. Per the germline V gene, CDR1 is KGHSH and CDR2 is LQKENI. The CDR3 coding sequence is TGTGCCAGCTCACCACCGGAAGATCCAGGTGGGAAAAACATTCAGTACTTC. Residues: CASSPPEDPGGKNIQYF.

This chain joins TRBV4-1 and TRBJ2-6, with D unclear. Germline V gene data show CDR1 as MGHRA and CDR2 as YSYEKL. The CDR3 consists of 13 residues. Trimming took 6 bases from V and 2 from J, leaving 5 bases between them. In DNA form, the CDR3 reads TGCGCCAGCAGTATAACTGGGGCCAACGTCCTGACTTTC. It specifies CASSITGANVLTF.

This chain's CDR3 is CASSKDRGDEAFF. The CDR3 DNA reads as TGTGCCAGTAGTAAAGACAGGGGGGATGAAGCTTTCTTT. The chain couples TRBV19 to TRBJ1-1, with 9 bases lining up with TRBD1. Per germline, CDR1 LNHDA and CDR2 SQIVND (reference sequence). This CDR3 has 13 residues. Losses at the gene ends were 4 bases for V and 7 bases for J; bases not matched to a gene: 4.

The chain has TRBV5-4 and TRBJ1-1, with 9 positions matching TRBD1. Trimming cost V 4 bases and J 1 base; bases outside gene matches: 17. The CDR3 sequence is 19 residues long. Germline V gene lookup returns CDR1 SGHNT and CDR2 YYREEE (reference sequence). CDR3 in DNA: TGTGCCAGCAGCACAGAAGCAACAGGGGGCGGAGAGGCGAACACTGAAGCTTTCTTT. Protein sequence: CASSTEATGGGEANTEAFF.

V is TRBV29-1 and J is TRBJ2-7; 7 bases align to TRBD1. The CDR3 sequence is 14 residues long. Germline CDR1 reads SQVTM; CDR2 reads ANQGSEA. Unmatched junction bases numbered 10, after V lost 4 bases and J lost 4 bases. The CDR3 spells CSVGRGTAGYEQYF. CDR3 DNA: TGCAGCGTTGGACGTGGGACAGCAGGGTACGAGCAGTACTTC.

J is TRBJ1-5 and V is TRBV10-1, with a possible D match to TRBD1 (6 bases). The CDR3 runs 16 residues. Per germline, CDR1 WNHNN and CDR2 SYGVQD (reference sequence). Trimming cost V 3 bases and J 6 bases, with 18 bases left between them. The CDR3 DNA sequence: TGCGCCAGCAGTGAAGGGGTTAGGGACATCAGTCAGCCCCAGCATTTT. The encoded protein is CASSEGVRDISQPQHF.

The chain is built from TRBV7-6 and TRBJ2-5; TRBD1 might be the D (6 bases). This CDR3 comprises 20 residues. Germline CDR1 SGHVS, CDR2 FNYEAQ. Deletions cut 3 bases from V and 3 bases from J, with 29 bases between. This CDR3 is CASSLIGPGQIFSREETQYF. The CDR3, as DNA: TGTGCCAGCAGCTTGATAGGGCCGGGACAAATCTTTAGTAGGGAAGAGACCCAGTACTTC.

The CDR3 spells CASSLKPGLAGGLPHSTTQYF. The CDR3 DNA reads TGTGCCAGCAGCCTAAAACCGGGACTAGCGGGGGGGCTGCCCCACTCCACTACGCAGTATTTT. V is TRBV4-2 and J is TRBJ2-3, with 16 bases fitting TRBD2. This CDR3 is 21 amino acids long. Per germline, CDR1 LGHNA and CDR2 YNFKEQ. With V trimmed by 4 bases and J by 8 bases, 21 bases remained unmatched.

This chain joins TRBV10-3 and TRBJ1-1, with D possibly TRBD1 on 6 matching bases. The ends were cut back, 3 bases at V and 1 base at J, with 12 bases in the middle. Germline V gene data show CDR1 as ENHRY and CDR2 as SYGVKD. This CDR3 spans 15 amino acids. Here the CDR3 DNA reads TGTGCCATCAGTGATCAGGGGCGCGGGAACACTGAAGCTTTCTTT. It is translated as CAISDQGRGNTEAFF.

CDR3 loop: CAWSETPRGGGTDTQYF. CDR3 bases: TGTGCCTGGAGTGAAACGCCCCGGGGAGGCGGAACAGATACGCAGTATTTT. The chain couples TRBV30 to TRBJ2-3, with D possibly being TRBD2 (6 bases). Germline-derived CDR1 and CDR2 are GTSNPN and SVGIG (reference sequence). This CDR3 has 17 amino acids. With 1 base removed from V and 3 bases from J, the gap between germline ends came to 20 bases.

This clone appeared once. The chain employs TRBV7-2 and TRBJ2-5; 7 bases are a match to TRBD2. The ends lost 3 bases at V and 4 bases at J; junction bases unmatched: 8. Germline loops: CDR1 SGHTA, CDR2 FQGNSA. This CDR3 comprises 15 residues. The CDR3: CASSLGGGSGETQYF. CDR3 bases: TGTGCCAGCAGCTTGGGCGGGGGAAGTGGAGAGACCCAGTACTTC.

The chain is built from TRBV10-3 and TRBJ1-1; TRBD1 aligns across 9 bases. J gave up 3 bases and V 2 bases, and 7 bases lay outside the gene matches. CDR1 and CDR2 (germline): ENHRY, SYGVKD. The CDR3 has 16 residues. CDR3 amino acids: CAISEPRNRGHTEAFF. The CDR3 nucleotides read TGTGCCATCAGTGAGCCGCGGAACAGGGGGCACACTGAAGCTTTCTTT.

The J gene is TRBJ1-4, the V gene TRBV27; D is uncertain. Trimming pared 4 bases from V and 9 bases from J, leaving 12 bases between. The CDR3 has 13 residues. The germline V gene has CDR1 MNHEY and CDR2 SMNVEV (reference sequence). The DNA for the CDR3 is TGTGCCAGCAGTTCCGCCACATTGAAAAAACTGTTTTTT. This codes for CASSSATLKKLFF.

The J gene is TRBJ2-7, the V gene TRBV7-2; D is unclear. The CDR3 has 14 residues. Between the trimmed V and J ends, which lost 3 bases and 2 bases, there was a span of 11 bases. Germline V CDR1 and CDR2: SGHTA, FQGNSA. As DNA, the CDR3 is TGTGCCAGCAGCTTGCGGTTAGATGCCTACGAGCAGTACTTC. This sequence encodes CASSLRLDAYEQYF.

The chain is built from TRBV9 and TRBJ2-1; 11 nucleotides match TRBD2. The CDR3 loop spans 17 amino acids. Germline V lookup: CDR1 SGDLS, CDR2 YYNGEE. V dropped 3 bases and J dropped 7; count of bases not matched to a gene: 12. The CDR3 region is CASSGLLLAGEGNEQFF. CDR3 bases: TGTGCCAGCAGCGGCCTCCTACTAGCGGGAGAGGGGAATGAGCAGTTCTTC. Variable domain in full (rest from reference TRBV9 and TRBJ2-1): DSGVTQTPKHLITATGQRVTLRCSPRSGDLSVYWYQQSLDQGLQFLIQYYNGEERAKGNILERFSAQQFPDLHSELNLSSLELGDSALYFCASSGLLLAGEGNEQFFGPGTRLTVL.

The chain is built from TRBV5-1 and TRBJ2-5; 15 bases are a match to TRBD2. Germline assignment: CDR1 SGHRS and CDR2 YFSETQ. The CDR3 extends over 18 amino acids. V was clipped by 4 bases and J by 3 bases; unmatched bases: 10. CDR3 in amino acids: CASSRRTSGGASEETQYF. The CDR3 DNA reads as TGCGCCAGCAGCCGCCGGACTAGCGGGGGGGCAAGTGAAGAGACCCAGTACTTC.

CDR3 nucleotides: TGTGCCAGCAGGCCAGGGGTGGTCGGGGAGCTGTTTTTT. Translating gives CASRPGVVGELFF. The chain recombines TRBV6-5 with TRBJ2-2; D might be TRBD1 (6 bases). The V end was cut by 6 bases, the J end by 7 bases, with 12 bases between. The V gene's germline CDR1 is MNHEY and CDR2 SVGAGI. This CDR3 comprises 13 residues.

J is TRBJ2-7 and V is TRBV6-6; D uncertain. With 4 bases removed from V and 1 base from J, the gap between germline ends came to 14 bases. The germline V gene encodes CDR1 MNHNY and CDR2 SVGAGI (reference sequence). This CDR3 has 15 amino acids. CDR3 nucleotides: TGTGCCAGCAGTTTCTGGCACTCAACGTCCTACGAGCAGTACTTC. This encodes CASSFWHSTSYEQYF.

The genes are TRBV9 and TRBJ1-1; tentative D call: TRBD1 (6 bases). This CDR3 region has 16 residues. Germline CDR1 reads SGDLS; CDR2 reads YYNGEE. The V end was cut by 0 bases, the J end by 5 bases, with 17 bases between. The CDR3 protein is CASSVGGGLVRTEAFF. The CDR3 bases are TGTGCCAGCAGCGTAGGAGGGGGATTGGTGAGAACTGAAGCTTTCTTT.

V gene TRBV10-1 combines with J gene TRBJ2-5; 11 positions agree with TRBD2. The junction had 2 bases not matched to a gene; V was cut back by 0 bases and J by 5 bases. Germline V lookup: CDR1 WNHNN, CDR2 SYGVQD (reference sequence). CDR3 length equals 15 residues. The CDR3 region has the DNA TGCGCCAGCAGTGAGTCGGCTAGCGGGAGGGAGACCCAGTACTTC. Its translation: CASSESASGRETQYF.

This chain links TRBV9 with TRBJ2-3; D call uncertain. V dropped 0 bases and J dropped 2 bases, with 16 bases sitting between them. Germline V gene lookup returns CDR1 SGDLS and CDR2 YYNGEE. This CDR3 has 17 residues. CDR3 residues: CASSVDADSKYTDTQYF. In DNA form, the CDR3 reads TGTGCCAGCAGCGTAGATGCAGATTCTAAATACACAGATACGCAGTATTTT.

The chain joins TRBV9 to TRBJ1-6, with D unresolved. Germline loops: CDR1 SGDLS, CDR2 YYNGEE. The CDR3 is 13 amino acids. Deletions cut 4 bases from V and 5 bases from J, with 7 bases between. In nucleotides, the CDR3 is TGTGCCAGCAGCTTGTTTCATAATTCACCCCTCCACTTT. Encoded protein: CASSLFHNSPLHF.

The CDR3 DNA sequence: TGTGCCAGCAGCCTGGGGGTTTGCAGGGGAGTATGTAGGACAGATACGCAGTATTTT. Translated: CASSLGVCRGVCRTDTQYF. The chain employs TRBV5-4 and TRBJ2-3; TRBD1 is a possible D gene (6 bases). V gave up 4 bases and J gave up 3 bases, with 27 bases separating them. Germline values: CDR1 SGHNT, CDR2 YYREEE (reference sequence). The CDR3 covers 19 residues.

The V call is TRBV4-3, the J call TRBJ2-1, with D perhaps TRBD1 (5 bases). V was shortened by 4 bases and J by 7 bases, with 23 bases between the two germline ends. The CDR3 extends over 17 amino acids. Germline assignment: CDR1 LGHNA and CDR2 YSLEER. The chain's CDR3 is CASSPIGASILRNEQFF. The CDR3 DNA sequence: TGCGCCAGCAGCCCTATAGGGGCCTCGATTTTGAGGAATGAGCAGTTCTTC.